This T cell receptor beta chain appears in the sequencing data of a study of PD-L1 blockade in urothelial cancer. Study details: Male patients with bladder-origin urothelial cancer numbered about 90% of the 29. A median roughly 140,000 T cells were found in blood samples.

Every patient provided from 1 to 8 samples, collected pretreatment and on-treatment. Germline CDR1 LGHNT, CDR2 FRNRAP. The CDR3 loop spans 16 amino acids. Trimming removed 5 bases from V and 5 bases from J; junction bases left unmatched: 12. This table comes from immunoSEQ multiplex PCR, and its TCRdb copy is limited to in-frame clones, with some not included. The sample consists of tens of thousands of clones, approximately 80% of them appearing once. The source material was PBMCs, sampled around atezolizumab (anti-PD-L1) treatment. This TCR was sampled from a man aged 60 to 75 with urothelial cancer. This rearrangement joins TRBV12-5 to TRBJ1-1; the match to TRBD1 covers 9 bases. The CDR3 spells CASGPRDRVLRTEAFF. In nucleotides, the CDR3 is TGTGCTAGTGGTCCCCGGGACAGGGTACTGAGGACTGAAGCTTTCTTT.